This T cell receptor (beta chain) is from a study of OX40 agonist ivuxolimab in advanced cancers. Study overall: Clinicians treated patients with ivuxolimab, an agonistic anti-OX40 (CD134) antibody. General study results and limits: Clones of CD4+ and CD8+ blood T cells grew by week 6 at doses of 0.1 to 3.0 mg/kg. With doses of 0.1-3.0 mg/kg, partial responders showed among the lowest clonal expansion.

Profiling relied on immunoSEQ multiplex PCR, and the TCRdb table lists in-frame clones only, not all of them. The sample carries approximately 94,000 clones, roughly 90% recorded once. Concerning this clone: The antigen is unknown.

This CDR3 has 15 amino acids. The germline V gene encodes CDR1 GTSNPN and CDR2 SVGIG (reference sequence). Trimming took off 0 bases at V and 0 bases at J, with 9 bases between the two ends. Sample: CD4+ or CD8+ T cells sorted from blood, taken in a trial of the OX40 agonist ivuxolimab. This rearrangement joins TRBV30 to TRBJ1-5; D is unclear. The sequence was collected from an adult with an advanced solid tumor such as melanoma, head and neck, liver or kidney cancer. Here the CDR3 reads CAWSVEGNSNQPQHF. As DNA, the CDR3 is TGTGCCTGGAGTGTAGAAGGAAATAGCAATCAGCCCCAGCATTTT.